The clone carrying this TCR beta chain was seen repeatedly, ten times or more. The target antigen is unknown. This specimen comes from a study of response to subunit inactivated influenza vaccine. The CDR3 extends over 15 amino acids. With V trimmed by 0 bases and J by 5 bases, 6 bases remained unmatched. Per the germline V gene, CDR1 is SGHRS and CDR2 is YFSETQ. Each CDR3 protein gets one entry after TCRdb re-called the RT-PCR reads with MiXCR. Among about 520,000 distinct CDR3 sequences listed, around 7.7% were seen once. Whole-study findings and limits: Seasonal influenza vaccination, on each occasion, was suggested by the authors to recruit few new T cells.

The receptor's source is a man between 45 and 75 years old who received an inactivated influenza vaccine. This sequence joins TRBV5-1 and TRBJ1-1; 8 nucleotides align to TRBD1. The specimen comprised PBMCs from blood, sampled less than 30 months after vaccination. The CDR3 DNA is TGCGCCAGCAGCTTGGGGGACAGGTGGAAGACTGAAGCTTTCTTT. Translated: CASSLGDRWKTEAFF.